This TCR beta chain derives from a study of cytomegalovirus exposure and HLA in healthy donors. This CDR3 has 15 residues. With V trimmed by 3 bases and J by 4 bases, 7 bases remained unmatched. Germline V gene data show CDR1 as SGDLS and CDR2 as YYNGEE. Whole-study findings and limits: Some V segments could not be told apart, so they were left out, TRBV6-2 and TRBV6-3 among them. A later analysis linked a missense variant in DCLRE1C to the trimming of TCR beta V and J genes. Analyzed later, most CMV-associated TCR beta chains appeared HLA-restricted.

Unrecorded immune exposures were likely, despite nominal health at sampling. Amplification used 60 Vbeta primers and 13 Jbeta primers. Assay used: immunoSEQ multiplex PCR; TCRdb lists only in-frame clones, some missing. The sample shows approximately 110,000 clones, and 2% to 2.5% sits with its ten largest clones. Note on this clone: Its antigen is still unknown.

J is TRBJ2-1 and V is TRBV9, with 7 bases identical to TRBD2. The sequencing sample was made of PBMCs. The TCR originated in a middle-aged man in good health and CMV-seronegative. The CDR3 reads CASSAGGLTYNEQFF. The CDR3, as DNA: TGTGCCAGCAGCGCCGGGGGACTAACGTACAATGAGCAGTTCTTC.